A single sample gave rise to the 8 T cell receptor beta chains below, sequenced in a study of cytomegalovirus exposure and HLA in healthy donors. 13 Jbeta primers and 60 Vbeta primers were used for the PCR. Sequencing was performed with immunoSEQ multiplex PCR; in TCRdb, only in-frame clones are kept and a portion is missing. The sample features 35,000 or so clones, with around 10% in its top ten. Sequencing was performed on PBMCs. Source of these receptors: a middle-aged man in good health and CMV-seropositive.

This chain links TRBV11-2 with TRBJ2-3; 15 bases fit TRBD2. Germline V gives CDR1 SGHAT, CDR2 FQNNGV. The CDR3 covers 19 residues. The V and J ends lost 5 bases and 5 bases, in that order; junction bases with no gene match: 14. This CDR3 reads CASSAGTSGRTGSGDTQYF. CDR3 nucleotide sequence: TGTGCCAGCAGCGCAGGGACTAGCGGGAGGACCGGGTCTGGAGATACGCAGTATTTT.

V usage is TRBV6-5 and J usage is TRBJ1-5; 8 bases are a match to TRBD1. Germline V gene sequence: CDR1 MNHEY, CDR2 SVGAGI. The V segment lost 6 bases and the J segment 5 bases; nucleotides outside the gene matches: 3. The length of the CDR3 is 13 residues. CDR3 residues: CASRQTGDQPQHF. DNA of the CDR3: TGTGCCAGCAGACAGACAGGGGATCAGCCCCAGCATTTT.

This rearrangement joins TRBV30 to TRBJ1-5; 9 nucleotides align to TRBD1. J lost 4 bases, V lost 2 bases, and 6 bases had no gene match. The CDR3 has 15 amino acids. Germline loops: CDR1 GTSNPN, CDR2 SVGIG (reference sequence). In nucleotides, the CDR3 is TGTGCCTGGAGTCCTAAGGGGACAGGGAATCAGCCCCAGCATTTT. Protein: CAWSPKGTGNQPQHF.

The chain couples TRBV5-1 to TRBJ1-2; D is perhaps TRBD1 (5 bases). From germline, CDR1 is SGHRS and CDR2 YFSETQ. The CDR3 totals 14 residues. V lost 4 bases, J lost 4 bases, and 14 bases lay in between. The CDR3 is CASSPAGQSYGYTF. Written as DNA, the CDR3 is TGCGCCAGCAGCCCGGCGGGGCAGTCCTATGGCTACACCTTC.

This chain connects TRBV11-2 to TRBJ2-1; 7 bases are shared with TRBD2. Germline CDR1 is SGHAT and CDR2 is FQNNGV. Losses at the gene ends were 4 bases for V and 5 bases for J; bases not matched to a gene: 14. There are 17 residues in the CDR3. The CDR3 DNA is TGTGCCAGCAGCTCAGTTGGGGAGAGACTAGCCCACAATGAGCAGTTCTTC. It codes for CASSSVGERLAHNEQFF.

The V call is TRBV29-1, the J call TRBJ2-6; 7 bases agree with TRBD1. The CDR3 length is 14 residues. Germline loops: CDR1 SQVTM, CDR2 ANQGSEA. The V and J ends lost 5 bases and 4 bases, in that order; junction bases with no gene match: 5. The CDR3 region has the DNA TGCAGCGTTACCAGGGGGTCCGGGGCCAACGTCCTGACTTTC. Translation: CSVTRGSGANVLTF.

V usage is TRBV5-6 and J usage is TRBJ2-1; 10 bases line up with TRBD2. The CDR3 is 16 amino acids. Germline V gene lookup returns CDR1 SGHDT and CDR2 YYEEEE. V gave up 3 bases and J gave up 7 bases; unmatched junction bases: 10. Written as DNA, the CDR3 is TGTGCCAGCAGCTCCAGAGCGGGAGGGATAAAAAATGAGCAGTTCTTC. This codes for CASSSRAGGIKNEQFF.

CDR3 nucleotide sequence: TGTGCCAGCAGCTTTACAAGGGAGTGGCCCAATGAGCAGTTCTTC. Protein: CASSFTREWPNEQFF. This chain uses TRBV5-5 with TRBJ2-1; weak D call: TRBD2 (5 bases). From germline, CDR1 is SGHKS and CDR2 YYEKEE (reference sequence). V dropped 2 bases and J dropped 6 bases, with 15 bases sitting between them. This CDR3 is 15 amino acids long.